A single sample is the source of the 13 T cell receptor beta chains below, sequenced in a study of OX40 agonist ivuxolimab in advanced cancers. TCRdb keeps only in-frame clones here, not all; method: immunoSEQ multiplex PCR. The data hold over 90,000 clones, with less than 90% observed a single time. The sequencing used CD4+ or CD8+ T cells sorted from blood, collected in a trial of the OX40 agonist ivuxolimab. These receptors were taken from an adult with an advanced solid tumor such as melanoma, head and neck, liver or kidney cancer.

V and J are TRBV7-2 and TRBJ2-3; tentatively, D is TRBD1 (6 bases). V dropped 0 bases and J dropped 6 bases, with 19 bases sitting between them. Looked up from germline, CDR1 is SGHTA and CDR2 is FQGNSA. The CDR3 extends over 17 amino acids. The CDR3 coding sequence is TGTGCCAGCAGCTTAGCGAACATATGGCAGGGGTTGGATACGCAGTATTTT. Translated: CASSLANIWQGLDTQYF.

This chain links TRBV6-6 with TRBJ2-5; 10 bases are shared with TRBD2. The germline CDR1 and CDR2 sequences are MNHNY and SVGAGI (reference sequence). The CDR3 consists of 16 residues. V lost 6 bases to trimming and J lost 3 bases; unmatched junction nucleotides: 10. The DNA of the CDR3 is TGTGCCAGCAGACTTACCAGGACTAGCGGTAAAGAGACCCAGTACTTC. Protein: CASRLTRTSGKETQYF.

This clone was observed a handful of times. This chain links TRBV5-1 with TRBJ2-3; D assignment may be TRBD1 or TRBD2 (5 bases each). This CDR3 has 13 amino acids. Deletions cut 4 bases from V and 6 bases from J, with 12 bases between. Germline assignment: CDR1 SGHRS and CDR2 YFSETQ. CDR3 region: CASSEGKGDTQYF. CDR3 nucleotide sequence: TGCGCCAGCAGCGAGGGGAAGGGGGATACGCAGTATTTT.

This chain joins TRBV27 and TRBJ1-1; no clear D. CDR3 length: 13 residues. Trimming left V 5 bases short and J 0 bases short, with 7 bases between. Germline lookup yields CDR1 MNHEY and CDR2 SMNVEV (reference sequence). This chain's CDR3 is CASSPGLNTEAFF. The CDR3 region has the DNA TGTGCCAGCAGTCCTGGGCTGAACACTGAAGCTTTCTTT.

In its sample, this clone was seen a few times. The V call is TRBV10-3, the J call TRBJ1-2; D is possibly TRBD1 (5 bases). Deletions cut 2 bases from V and 8 bases from J, with 15 bases between. Germline assignment: CDR1 ENHRY and CDR2 SYGVKD. The CDR3 consists of 14 residues. CDR3 DNA: TGTGCCATCAGTGAGGGGGCGGCCCTCAGAGGCTACACCTTC. Protein product: CAISEGAALRGYTF.

The V and J genes are TRBV7-2 and TRBJ2-1; TRBD2 is a possible D gene (5 bases). The germline V gene has CDR1 SGHTA and CDR2 FQGNSA. With 5 bases removed from V and 3 bases from J, the gap between germline ends came to 11 bases. The CDR3 length is 14 residues. CDR3 sequence (DNA): TGTGCCAGCAGCCCGCGCGGGTTCTACAATGAGCAGTTCTTC. Translation: CASSPRGFYNEQFF.

The rearrangement links TRBV5-1 to TRBJ1-3; TRBD1 is a possible D gene (6 bases). This CDR3 is built from 13 residues. The V and J ends lost 7 bases and 4 bases respectively, with 12 bases between them. The V gene's germline CDR1 is SGHRS and CDR2 YFSETQ. The CDR3 spells CASLTGTGNTIYF. The CDR3 DNA is TGCGCCAGCTTGACTGGGACAGGAAACACCATATATTTT.

This clone was observed a few times. V gene TRBV6-5 combines with J gene TRBJ2-3, with D perhaps given as TRBD1 or TRBD2 (7 bases each). The CDR3 covers 15 residues. From germline, CDR1 is MNHEY and CDR2 SVGAGI. V lost 7 bases and J 5 bases, leaving 19 bases between the germline ends. CDR3 sequence (DNA): TGTGCCAGCACCCATTGGGAGGGGGCGGGAGATACGCAGTATTTT. It is translated as CASTHWEGAGDTQYF.

This chain uses TRBV7-6 with TRBJ1-2; a weak D match, TRBD1 (5 bases). Trimming shortened V by 5 bases and J by 3 bases, and 19 bases separated the two germline ends. CDR3 length equals 16 residues. CDR1 is SGHVS and CDR2 is FNYEAQ in the germline V gene. The CDR3 sequence: CASSERQGLGDYGYTF. As DNA, the CDR3 is TGTGCCAGCAGCGAGCGTCAGGGACTGGGAGACTATGGCTACACCTTC.

The chain has TRBV29-1 and TRBJ1-1; the D gene is possibly TRBD1 (6 bases). The germline V gene encodes CDR1 SQVTM and CDR2 ANQGSEA. The CDR3 runs to 12 residues. With 4 bases removed from V and 3 bases from J, the gap between germline ends came to 9 bases. CDR3 in DNA: TGCAGCGTTGGGGGGGCCGACACTGAAGCTTTCTTT. This translates into CSVGGADTEAFF.

The sample holds one count of this clone. The same CDR3 is also encoded by other DNA sequences in this sample. This rearrangement joins TRBV11-1 to TRBJ1-5; D remains unclear. The germline CDR1 and CDR2 sequences are SGHAT and FQDESV (reference sequence). This CDR3 contains 13 residues. V gave up 1 base and J gave up 4 bases, with 5 bases separating them. CDR3 sequence: CASSLEENQPQHF. CDR3 DNA sequence: TGTGCCAGCAGCTTAGAGGAAAATCAGCCCCAGCATTTT.

This clone appeared a single time. This CDR3 is CASSQDPRRDGGYTF. The CDR3 region has the DNA TGTGCCAGCAGCCAAGATCCCCGGCGGGACGGTGGCTACACCTTC. The chain is built from TRBV14 and TRBJ1-2; TRBD1 might be the D (5 bases). Germline V CDR1 and CDR2: SGHDN, FVKESK. V was clipped by 0 bases and J by 7 bases, with 15 bases between them. The CDR3 length is 15 residues.

The rearrangement joins TRBV4-3 to TRBJ2-7, with D unresolved. Looked up from germline, CDR1 is LGHNA and CDR2 is YSLEER. The CDR3 length is 13 residues. Trimming removed 1 base at V and 3 bases at J, with 7 bases between. The CDR3 protein is CASSQGWGYEQYF. CDR3 nucleotide sequence: TGCGCCAGCAGCCAAGGATGGGGCTACGAGCAGTACTTC.